Following are 24 T cell receptor beta chains from one sample sequenced in a study of identical twins. TCRdb processed the 5' RACE reads anew with MiXCR; each CDR3 protein has one entry. Of 450,000 or so distinct CDR3 sequences listed, roughly 18% are singletons. Material: naive T cells sorted from blood. These receptors all come from a man aged 45 to 65 in good health.

The CDR3 bases are TGTGCCATCAGTGAGTCGCTGACAGTAAACACTGAAGCTTTCTTT. Encoded protein: CAISESLTVNTEAFF. The chain employs TRBV10-3 and TRBJ1-1; perhaps TRBD1 as D (5 bases). Per germline, CDR1 ENHRY and CDR2 SYGVKD. The V gene lost 0 bases and the J gene lost 2 bases, with 10 bases spanning the gap. This CDR3 contains 15 residues.

This chain links TRBV5-5 with TRBJ1-2; D call uncertain. The germline gives CDR1 SGHKS, CDR2 YYEKEE (reference sequence). CDR3 length equals 13 residues. The V gene lost 4 bases and the J gene lost 5 bases, with 12 bases spanning the gap. The CDR3 region is CASSLTQRYGYTF. CDR3 in DNA: TGTGCCAGCAGCCTCACACAGAGGTATGGCTACACCTTC. The variable domain in full, with the rest retrieved from reference TRBV5-5 and TRBJ1-2, is DAGVTQSPTHLIKTRGQQVTLRCSPISGHKSVSWYQQVLGQGPQFIFQYYEKEERGRGNFPDRFSARQFPNYSSELNVNALLLGDSALYLCASSLTQRYGYTFGSGTRLTVV.

This clonotype was observed once. CDR3: CASSLVGSSGRQAQYF. For the CDR3, the DNA is TGTGCCAGCAGCTTAGTGGGGTCTAGCGGGAGACAGGCGCAGTATTTT. V gene TRBV7-2 combines with J gene TRBJ2-3; 10 bases are shared with TRBD2. With V trimmed by 1 base and J by 10 bases, 11 bases remained unmatched. The CDR3 has 16 residues. Germline V CDR1 and CDR2: SGHTA, FQGNSA.

This clonotype was recorded a few times. Mismatch with germline at one junction end may stem from a read error. This chain links TRBV2 with TRBJ2-1; D gene uncertain. Germline V gives CDR1 SNHLY, CDR2 FYNNEI. The length of the CDR3 is 10 residues. The CDR3 region is CASSVGPFYF. In DNA form, the CDR3 reads TGTGCCAGCAGTGTAGGGCCTTTCTACTTC.

At least ten counts were recorded for this clonotype. The J gene is TRBJ2-1, the V gene TRBV6-2 or TRBV6-3; 7 bases line up with TRBD2. The CDR3 totals 13 residues. V trimming: 9 bases; J trimming: 6 bases; junction bases outside the gene matches: 8. Germline CDR1 reads MNHEY; CDR2 reads SVGEGT. The CDR3 region is CASGRDLSNEQFF. CDR3 in DNA: TGTGCCAGTGGGAGGGACCTCAGCAATGAGCAGTTCTTC.

This clonotype was counted at least ten times. The chain is built from TRBV15 and TRBJ2-3, with 12 bases fitting TRBD2. Germline trimming cut 6 bases from V and 5 bases from J; bases unmatched to any gene: 3. Germline CDR1 is LNHNV and CDR2 is YYDKDF (reference sequence). CDR3 length equals 14 residues. CDR3 sequence (DNA): TGTGCCACCAGGACTAGCGGGGGAGGAGATACGCAGTATTTT. Its protein is CATRTSGGGDTQYF.

This rearrangement joins TRBV20-1 to TRBJ2-3; D perhaps matches TRBD1 (5 bases). Trimming stripped 3 bases from V and 1 base from J, with 17 bases between. The CDR3 loop spans 16 amino acids. The germline V gene has CDR1 DFQATT and CDR2 SNEGSKA (reference sequence). CDR3 protein: CSASEAGRVGTDTQYF. CDR3 nucleotide sequence: TGCAGTGCTAGTGAAGCCGGCAGGGTTGGCACAGATACGCAGTATTTT.

This clonotype was found many times. The genes are TRBV5-6 and TRBJ1-5; 7 bases line up with TRBD1. CDR1 and CDR2 (germline): SGHDT, YYEEEE. The V gene end was trimmed by 3 bases and the J gene end by 4 bases; junction bases not matched to a gene: 7. The CDR3 totals 15 residues. The CDR3 DNA follows: TGTGCCAGCAGCTGGAGGGGGCGCGCGAATCAGCCCCAGCATTTT. Protein: CASSWRGRANQPQHF. Variable domain in full (rest from reference TRBV5-6 and TRBJ1-5): DAGVTQSPTHLIKTRGQQVTLRCSPKSGHDTVSWYQQALGQGPQFIFQYYEEEERQRGNFPDRFSGHQFPNYSSELNVNALLLGDSALYLCASSWRGRANQPQHFGDGTRLSIL.

This clonotype was counted at least ten times. The V and J genes are TRBV9 and TRBJ2-7, with 9 bases identical to TRBD2. The ends lost 0 bases at V and 1 base at J; junction bases unmatched: 2. The CDR3 loop spans 15 amino acids. Germline loops: CDR1 SGDLS, CDR2 YYNGEE. The CDR3 DNA reads as TGTGCCAGCAGCGTAGGTAGCGGGGGATCCTACGAGCAGTACTTC. This gives the protein CASSVGSGGSYEQYF.

This clonotype was picked up a small number of times. The chain joins TRBV11-1 to TRBJ2-6; the match to TRBD1 covers 10 bases. Germline CDR1 and CDR2: SGHAT and FQDESV (reference sequence). This CDR3 spans 19 amino acids. Losses at the gene ends were 4 bases for V and 2 bases for J; bases not matched to a gene: 11. In nucleotides, the CDR3 is TGTGCCAGCAGCTCCCCGTGGGACAGGGGATCTCCTGGGGCCAACGTCCTGACTTTC. Its protein is CASSSPWDRGSPGANVLTF.

This clonotype was recorded at least ten times. This rearrangement joins TRBV20-1 to TRBJ1-2; unclear D gene. This CDR3 contains 11 residues. V was pared by 7 bases and J by 13 bases, with 19 bases between. CDR1 is DFQATT and CDR2 is SNEGSKA in the germline V gene (reference sequence). CDR3 region: CSGGPHELSTF. The CDR3 DNA follows: TGCAGTGGCGGACCCCACGAACTCTCCACCTTC.

This clonotype has a handful of counts. CDR3 coding DNA: TGTGCCAGCAGTTCGTTAGCGGGGGGGCTTTTGGAGACCCAGTACTTC. This gives the protein CASSSLAGGLLETQYF. The rearrangement uses TRBV6-5 and TRBJ2-5, with 11 positions matching TRBD2. The J segment lost 5 bases and the V segment lost 4 bases, leaving 9 bases of the junction unmatched. Looked up from germline, CDR1 is MNHEY and CDR2 is SVGAGI. The CDR3 spans 16 residues.

This clonotype appeared many times. V usage is TRBV7-6 and J usage is TRBJ2-6, with unresolved D. This CDR3 comprises 15 residues. Germline-derived CDR1 and CDR2 are SGHVS and FNYEAQ. The V end lost 3 bases, the J end lost 0 bases, and 6 bases lay between the germline ends. CDR3 sequence (DNA): TGTGCCAGCAGCTTCCCCTACTCTGGGGCCAACGTCCTGACTTTC. Translation: CASSFPYSGANVLTF. The full variable domain, with the rest looked up from reference TRBV7-6 and TRBJ2-6, is GAGVSQSPRYKVTKRGQDVALRCDPISGHVSLYWYRQALGQGPEFLTYFNYEAQQDKSGLPNDRFSAERPEGSISTLTIQRTEQRDSAMYRCASSFPYSGANVLTFGAGSRLTVL.

This clonotype was seen many times. The chain links TRBV12-3 or TRBV12-4 to TRBJ2-1, with TRBD2 identical over 10 bases. The CDR3 is 18 residues long. V shed 2 bases, J shed 4 bases, and the junction held 11 bases outside the gene matches. CDR3 loop: CASSLRARTSGNYNEQFF. DNA of the CDR3: TGTGCCAGCAGTTTACGGGCCCGGACTAGCGGAAATTACAATGAGCAGTTCTTC.

Many counts were recorded for this clonotype. The chain recombines TRBV4-2 with TRBJ2-7; D not certain. Trimming took 0 bases from V and 2 from J, leaving 5 bases between them. The CDR3 contains 13 residues. The V gene's germline CDR1 is LGHNA and CDR2 YNFKEQ. The chain's CDR3 is CASSQDVAYEQYF. The CDR3 region has the DNA TGTGCCAGCAGCCAAGACGTAGCCTACGAGCAGTACTTC.

This clonotype turned up a few times. A much larger clone lies one base from this, so it may be a read error. The V call is TRBV9, the J call TRBJ2-3; D gene ambiguous. The CDR3 loop spans 11 amino acids. The germline V gene encodes CDR1 SGDLS and CDR2 YYNGEE. The V end was cut by 0 bases, the J end by 5 bases, with 1 base between. In nucleotides, the CDR3 is TGTGCCAGCAGCGTAGGAGATACGCAGTATTTT. This translates into CASSVGDTQYF.

This clonotype has a handful of counts. The chain employs TRBV7-2 and TRBJ2-7; the match to TRBD2 covers 9 bases. This CDR3 comprises 16 residues. CDR1 is SGHTA, CDR2 FQGNSA, per germline. V was clipped by 5 bases and J by 3 bases; unmatched bases: 11. The CDR3 reads CASSPLSLAGRYEQYF. The DNA for the CDR3 is TGTGCCAGCAGCCCCCTGTCGCTAGCGGGACGCTACGAGCAGTACTTC.

This clonotype occurred many times. The chain is built from TRBV5-1 and TRBJ1-4; TRBD1 matches at 7 bases. V lost 3 bases to trimming and J lost 5 bases; unmatched junction nucleotides: 4. The CDR3 length is 14 residues. Germline CDR1 and CDR2: SGHRS and YFSETQ. The CDR3, as DNA: TGCGCCAGCAGCTACGGGACAGCCAATGAAAAACTGTTTTTT. As protein: CASSYGTANEKLFF.

This clonotype turned up a few times. The chain couples TRBV6-5 to TRBJ2-7; D is uncertain. Between the trimmed V and J ends, which lost 2 bases and 0 bases, there was a span of 11 bases. The CDR3 covers 15 residues. Germline loops: CDR1 MNHEY, CDR2 SVGAGI. The chain's CDR3 is CASSYPGSGSYEQYF. The CDR3 coding sequence is TGTGCCAGCAGTTACCCAGGATCAGGCTCCTACGAGCAGTACTTC.

At least ten counts were recorded for this clonotype. The rearrangement joins TRBV29-1 to TRBJ2-3; TRBD2 matches at 14 bases. V was clipped by 4 bases and J by 5 bases; unmatched bases: 5. CDR3 length: 15 amino acids. The germline gives CDR1 SQVTM, CDR2 ANQGSEA. The CDR3 nucleotides read TGCAGCGTTGTGGGACTAGCGGGAGCGTTAGATACGCAGTATTTT. Residues: CSVVGLAGALDTQYF.

This clonotype was seen a handful of times. This chain joins TRBV4-2 and TRBJ1-2; D call uncertain. CDR1 and CDR2 from the germline V gene are LGHNA and YNFKEQ. The CDR3 consists of 16 residues. The V end lost 0 bases, the J end lost 3 bases, and 14 bases lay between the germline ends. This chain's CDR3 is CASSQDIQPGYYGYTF. CDR3 coding DNA: TGTGCCAGCAGCCAAGATATACAGCCGGGGTACTATGGCTACACCTTC.

The CDR3 region is CATSRGGDSNQPQHF. CDR3 sequence (DNA): TGTGCCACCAGCAGAGGCGGCGATAGCAATCAGCCCCAGCATTTT. The rearrangement uses TRBV15 and TRBJ1-5; D not certain. CDR3 length: 15 residues. CDR1 and CDR2 from the germline V gene are LNHNV and YYDKDF (reference sequence). The V end lost 1 base, the J end lost 0 bases, and 7 bases lay between the germline ends.

The rearrangement uses TRBV20-1 and TRBJ1-5; 7 bases align to TRBD1. Looked up from germline, CDR1 is DFQATT and CDR2 is SNEGSKA (reference sequence). This CDR3 comprises 15 residues. Losses at the gene ends were 5 bases for V and 4 bases for J; bases not matched to a gene: 11. The DNA for the CDR3 is TGCAGTGCTCAAGGGGGCTCTCAAGGGAATCAGCCCCAGCATTTT. This encodes CSAQGGSQGNQPQHF.

The chain employs TRBV10-3 and TRBJ2-1; D remains ambiguous. Trimming removed 2 bases from V and 6 bases from J, with 5 bases in between. Germline-derived CDR1 and CDR2 are ENHRY and SYGVKD. The length of the CDR3 is 12 residues. CDR3 protein: CAISESPNEQFF. The CDR3 nucleotides are TGTGCCATCAGTGAGAGTCCCAATGAGCAGTTCTTC.